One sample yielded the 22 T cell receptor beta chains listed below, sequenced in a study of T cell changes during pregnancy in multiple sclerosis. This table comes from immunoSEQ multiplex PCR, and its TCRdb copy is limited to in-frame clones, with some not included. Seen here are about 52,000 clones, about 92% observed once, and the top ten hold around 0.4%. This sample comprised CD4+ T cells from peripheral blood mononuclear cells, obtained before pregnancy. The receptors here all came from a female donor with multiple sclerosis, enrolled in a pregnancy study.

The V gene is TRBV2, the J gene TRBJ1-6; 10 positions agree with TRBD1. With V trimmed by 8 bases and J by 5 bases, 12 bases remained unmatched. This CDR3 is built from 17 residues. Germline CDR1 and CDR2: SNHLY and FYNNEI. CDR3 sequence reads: CASCATGGLPNNSPLHF. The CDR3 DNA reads TGTGCCAGCTGTGCGACAGGGGGCCTCCCCAATAATTCACCCCTCCACTTT.

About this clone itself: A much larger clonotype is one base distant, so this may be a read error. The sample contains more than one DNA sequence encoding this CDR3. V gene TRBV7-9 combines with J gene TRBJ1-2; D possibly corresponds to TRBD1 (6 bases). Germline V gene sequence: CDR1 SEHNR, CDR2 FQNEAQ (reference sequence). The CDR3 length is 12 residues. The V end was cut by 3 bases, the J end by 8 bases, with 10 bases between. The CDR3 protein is CASSFNRDGYTF. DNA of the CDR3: TGTGCCAGCAGCTTTAACAGGGACGGCTACACCTTC.

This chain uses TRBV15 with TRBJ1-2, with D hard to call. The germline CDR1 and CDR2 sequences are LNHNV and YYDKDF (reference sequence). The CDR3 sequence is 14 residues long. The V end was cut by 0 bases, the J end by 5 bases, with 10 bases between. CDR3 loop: CATSRDRGSYGYTF. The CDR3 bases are TGTGCCACCAGCAGAGATAGAGGTAGTTATGGCTACACCTTC.

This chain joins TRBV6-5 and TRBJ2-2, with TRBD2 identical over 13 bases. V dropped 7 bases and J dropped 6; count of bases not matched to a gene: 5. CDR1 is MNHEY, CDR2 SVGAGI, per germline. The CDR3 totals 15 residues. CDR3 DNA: TGTGCCAGCATGGGACTAGCGGGAAGGGCCGGGGAGCTGTTTTTT. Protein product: CASMGLAGRAGELFF.

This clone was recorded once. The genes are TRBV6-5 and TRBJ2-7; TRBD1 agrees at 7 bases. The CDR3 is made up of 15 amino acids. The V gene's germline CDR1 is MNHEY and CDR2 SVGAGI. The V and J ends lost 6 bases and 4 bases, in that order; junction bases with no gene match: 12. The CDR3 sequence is CASSNDRVHEYEQYF. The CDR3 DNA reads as TGTGCCAGCAGCAACGACAGGGTCCATGAGTACGAGCAGTACTTC.

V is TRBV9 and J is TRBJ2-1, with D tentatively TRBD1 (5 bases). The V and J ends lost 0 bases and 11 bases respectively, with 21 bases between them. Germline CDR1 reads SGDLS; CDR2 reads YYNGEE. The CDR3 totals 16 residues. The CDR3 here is CASSVAGQGGYKQQFF. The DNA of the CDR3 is TGTGCCAGCAGCGTAGCGGGTCAGGGTGGCTACAAGCAGCAGTTCTTC.

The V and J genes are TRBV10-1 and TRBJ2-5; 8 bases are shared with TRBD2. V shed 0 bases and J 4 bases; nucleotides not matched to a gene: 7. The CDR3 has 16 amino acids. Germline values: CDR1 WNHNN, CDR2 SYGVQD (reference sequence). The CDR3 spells CASSESTGSGRETQYF. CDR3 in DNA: TGCGCCAGCAGTGAGTCGACGGGGAGCGGGAGAGAGACCCAGTACTTC.

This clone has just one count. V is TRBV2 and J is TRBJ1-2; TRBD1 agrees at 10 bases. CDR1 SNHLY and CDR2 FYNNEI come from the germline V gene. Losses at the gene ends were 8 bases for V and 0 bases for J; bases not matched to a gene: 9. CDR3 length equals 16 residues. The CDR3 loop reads CASCRDRGASNYGYTF. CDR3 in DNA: TGTGCCAGCTGCCGGGACAGGGGTGCCTCTAACTATGGCTACACCTTC.

The CDR3 sequence is CASSWGLAPDTQYF. DNA of the CDR3: TGTGCCAGCAGTTGGGGACTAGCCCCAGATACGCAGTATTTT. The V and J genes are TRBV27 and TRBJ2-3, with 9 bases matching TRBD2. The CDR3 totals 14 residues. CDR1 MNHEY and CDR2 SMNVEV come from the germline V gene (reference sequence). V gave up 4 bases and J gave up 4 bases; unmatched junction bases: 3.

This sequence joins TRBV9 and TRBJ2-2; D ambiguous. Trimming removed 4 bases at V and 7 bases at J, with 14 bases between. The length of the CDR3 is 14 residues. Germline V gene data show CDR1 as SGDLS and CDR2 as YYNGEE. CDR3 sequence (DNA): TGTGCCAGCAGCAGGCCTTCTGGAGTCGGGGAGCTGTTTTTT. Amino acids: CASSRPSGVGELFF.

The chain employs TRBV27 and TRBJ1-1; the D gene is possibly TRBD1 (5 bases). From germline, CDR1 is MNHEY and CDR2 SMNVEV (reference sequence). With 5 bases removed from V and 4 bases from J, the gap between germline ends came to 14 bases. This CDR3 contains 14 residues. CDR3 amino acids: CASSRNSGGTEAFF. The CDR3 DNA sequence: TGTGCCAGCAGTCGCAACAGCGGGGGCACTGAAGCTTTCTTT.

This CDR3 reads CASSPRGDHSGANVLTF. The CDR3 bases are TGTGCCAGCAGCCCAAGAGGAGATCACTCTGGGGCCAACGTCCTGACTTTC. This chain links TRBV9 with TRBJ2-6, with D uncertain. Germline loops: CDR1 SGDLS, CDR2 YYNGEE. The CDR3 covers 17 residues. Between the trimmed V and J ends, which lost 4 bases and 0 bases, there was a span of 14 bases.

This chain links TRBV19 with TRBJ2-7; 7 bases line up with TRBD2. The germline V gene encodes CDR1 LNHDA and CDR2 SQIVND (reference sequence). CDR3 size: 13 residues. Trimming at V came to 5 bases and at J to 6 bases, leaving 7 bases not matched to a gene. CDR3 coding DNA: TGTGCCAGTAGTCCAGGCGGGGGAGCCGAGCAGTACTTC. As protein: CASSPGGGAEQYF.

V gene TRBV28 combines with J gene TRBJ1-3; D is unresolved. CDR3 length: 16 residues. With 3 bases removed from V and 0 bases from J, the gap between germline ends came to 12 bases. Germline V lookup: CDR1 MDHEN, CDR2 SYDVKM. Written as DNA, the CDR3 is TGTGCCAGCAGTTTGCCCCTCGACTACTCTGGAAACACCATATATTTT. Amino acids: CASSLPLDYSGNTIYF.

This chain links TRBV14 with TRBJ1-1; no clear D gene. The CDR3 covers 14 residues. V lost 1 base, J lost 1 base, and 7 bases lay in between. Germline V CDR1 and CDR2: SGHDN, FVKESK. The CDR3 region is CASSQVQRNTEAFF. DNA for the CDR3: TGTGCCAGCAGCCAAGTACAGAGGAACACTGAAGCTTTCTTT. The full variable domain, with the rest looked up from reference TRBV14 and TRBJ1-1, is EAGVTQFPSHSVIEKGQTVTLRCDPISGHDNLYWYRRVMGKEIKFLLHFVKESKQDESGMPNNRFLAERTGGTYSTLKVQPAELEDSGVYFCASSQVQRNTEAFFGQGTRLTVV.

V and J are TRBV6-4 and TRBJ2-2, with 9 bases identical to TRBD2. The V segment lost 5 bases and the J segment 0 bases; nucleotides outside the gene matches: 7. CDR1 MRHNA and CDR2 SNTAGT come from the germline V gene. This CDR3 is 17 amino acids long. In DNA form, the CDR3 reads TGTGCCAGCAGTCCTCTAGCGGGATTCGCGAACACCGGGGAGCTGTTTTTT. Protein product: CASSPLAGFANTGELFF.

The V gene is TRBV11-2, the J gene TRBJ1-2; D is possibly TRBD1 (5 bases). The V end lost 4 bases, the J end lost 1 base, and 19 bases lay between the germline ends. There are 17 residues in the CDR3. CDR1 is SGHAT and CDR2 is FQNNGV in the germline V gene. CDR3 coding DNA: TGTGCCAGCAGCTCAAAGGGACGGAGGGAAGATAACTATGGCTACACCTTC. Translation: CASSSKGRREDNYGYTF.

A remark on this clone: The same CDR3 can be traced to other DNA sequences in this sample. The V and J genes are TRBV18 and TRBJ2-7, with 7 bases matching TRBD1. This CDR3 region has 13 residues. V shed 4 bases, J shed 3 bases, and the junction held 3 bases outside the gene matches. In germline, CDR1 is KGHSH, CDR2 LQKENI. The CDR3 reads CASSRGQDYEQYF. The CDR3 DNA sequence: TGTGCCAGCTCACGCGGACAGGACTACGAGCAGTACTTC.

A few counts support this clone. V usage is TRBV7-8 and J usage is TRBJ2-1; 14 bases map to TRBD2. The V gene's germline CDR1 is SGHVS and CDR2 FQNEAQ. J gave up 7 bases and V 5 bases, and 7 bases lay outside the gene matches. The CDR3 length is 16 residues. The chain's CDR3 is CASSRGLAGGYNEQFF. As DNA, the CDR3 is TGTGCCAGCAGCCGAGGACTAGCGGGAGGTTATAATGAGCAGTTCTTC.

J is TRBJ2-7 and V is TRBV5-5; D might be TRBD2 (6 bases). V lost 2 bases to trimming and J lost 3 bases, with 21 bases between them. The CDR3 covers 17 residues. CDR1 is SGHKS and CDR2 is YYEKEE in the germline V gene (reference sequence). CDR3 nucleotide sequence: TGTGCCAGCAGCTTATTCGGGGGTAAGGTAGTATTCTACGAGCAGTACTTC. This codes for CASSLFGGKVVFYEQYF.

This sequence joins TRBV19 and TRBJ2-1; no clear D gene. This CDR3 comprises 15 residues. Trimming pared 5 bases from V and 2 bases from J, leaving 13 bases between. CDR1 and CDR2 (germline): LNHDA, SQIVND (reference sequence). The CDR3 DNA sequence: TGTGCCAGTAGTCCGACATTGAAAGCCTACAATGAGCAGTTCTTC. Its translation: CASSPTLKAYNEQFF.

The CDR3 spells CASSWEGRLNTGELFF. CDR3 sequence (DNA): TGTGCCAGCAGTTGGGAAGGGAGGCTTAACACCGGGGAGCTGTTTTTT. V gene TRBV27 combines with J gene TRBJ2-2, with D perhaps TRBD2 (6 bases). This CDR3 has 16 residues. Germline V lookup: CDR1 MNHEY, CDR2 SMNVEV (reference sequence). Trimming stripped 4 bases from V and 2 bases from J, with 14 bases between.